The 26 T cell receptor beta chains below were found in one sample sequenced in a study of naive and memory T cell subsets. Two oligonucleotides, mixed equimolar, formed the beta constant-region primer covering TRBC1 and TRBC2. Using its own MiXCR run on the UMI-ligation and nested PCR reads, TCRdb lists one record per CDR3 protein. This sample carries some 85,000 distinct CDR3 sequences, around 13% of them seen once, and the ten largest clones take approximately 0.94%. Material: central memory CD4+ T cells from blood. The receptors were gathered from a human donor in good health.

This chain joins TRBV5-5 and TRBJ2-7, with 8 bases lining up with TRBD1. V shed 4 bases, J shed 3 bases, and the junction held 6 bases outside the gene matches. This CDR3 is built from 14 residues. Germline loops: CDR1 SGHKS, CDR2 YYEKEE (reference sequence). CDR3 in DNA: TGTGCCAGCAGCGAAACAGGGGGTTTCTACGAGCAGTACTTC. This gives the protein CASSETGGFYEQYF.

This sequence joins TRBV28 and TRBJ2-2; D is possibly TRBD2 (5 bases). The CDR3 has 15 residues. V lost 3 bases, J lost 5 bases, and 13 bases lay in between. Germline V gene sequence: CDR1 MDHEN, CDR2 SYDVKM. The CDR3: CASSLGGSITGELFF. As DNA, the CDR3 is TGTGCCAGCAGTTTGGGCGGGTCAATAACCGGGGAGCTGTTTTTT.

The CDR3, as DNA: TGTGCCAGCAGTTCCCGGTGGACTAGCGGAAATCTAAGAACAGATACGCAGTATTTT. Its translation is CASSSRWTSGNLRTDTQYF. The V call is TRBV6-5, the J call TRBJ2-3; 10 bases are a match to TRBD2. Germline lookup yields CDR1 MNHEY and CDR2 SVGAGI. V lost 4 bases to trimming and J lost 3 bases; unmatched junction nucleotides: 16. This CDR3 region has 19 residues.

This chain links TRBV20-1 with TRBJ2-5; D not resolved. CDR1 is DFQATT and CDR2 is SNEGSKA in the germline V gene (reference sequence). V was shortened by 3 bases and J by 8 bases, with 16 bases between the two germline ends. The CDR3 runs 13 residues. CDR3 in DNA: TGCAGTGCTAGTATCGCGAGCATGGATACCCAGTACTTC. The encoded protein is CSASIASMDTQYF.

The CDR3 DNA follows: TGCGCCAGCAGCTTCCCGACAGCCTACAATGAGCAGTTCTTC. Translating gives CASSFPTAYNEQFF. This chain links TRBV5-1 with TRBJ2-1, with D tentatively TRBD1 (5 bases). The V end was cut by 2 bases, the J end by 2 bases, with 8 bases between. Looked up from germline, CDR1 is SGHRS and CDR2 is YFSETQ. CDR3 length equals 14 residues.

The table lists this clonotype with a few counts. CDR3 sequence reads: CASSPIGTAVGYGYTF. Written as DNA, the CDR3 is TGTGCCAGCAGCCCTATCGGGACAGCCGTCGGGTATGGCTACACCTTC. The rearrangement uses TRBV11-2 and TRBJ1-2, with TRBD1 matching over 7 bases. Per the germline V gene, CDR1 is SGHAT and CDR2 is FQNNGV. There are 16 residues in the CDR3. V dropped 5 bases and J dropped 5; count of bases not matched to a gene: 14.

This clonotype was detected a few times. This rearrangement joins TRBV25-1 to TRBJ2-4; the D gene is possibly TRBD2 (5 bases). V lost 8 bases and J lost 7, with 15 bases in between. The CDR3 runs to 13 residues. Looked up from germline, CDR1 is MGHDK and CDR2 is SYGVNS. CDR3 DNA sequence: TGTGCCAGCTCTACGCCCGCGGGTAACATTCAGTACTTC. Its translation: CASSTPAGNIQYF.

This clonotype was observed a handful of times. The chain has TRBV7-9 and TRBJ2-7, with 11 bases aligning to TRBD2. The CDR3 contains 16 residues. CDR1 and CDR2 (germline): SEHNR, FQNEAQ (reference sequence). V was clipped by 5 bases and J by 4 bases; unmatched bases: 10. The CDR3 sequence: CASSGYSGRAGYEQYF. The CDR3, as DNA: TGTGCCAGCAGCGGTTATAGCGGGAGGGCCGGATACGAGCAGTACTTC.

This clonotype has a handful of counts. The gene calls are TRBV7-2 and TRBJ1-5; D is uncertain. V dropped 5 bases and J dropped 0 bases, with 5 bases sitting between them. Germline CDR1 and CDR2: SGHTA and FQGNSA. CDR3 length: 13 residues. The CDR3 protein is CASSVSSNQPQHF. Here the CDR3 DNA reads TGTGCCAGCAGCGTCAGTAGCAATCAGCCCCAGCATTTT. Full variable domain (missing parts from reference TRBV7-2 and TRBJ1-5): GAGVSQSPSNKVTEKGKDVELRCDPISGHTALYWYRQSLGQGLEFLIYFQGNSAPDKSGLPSDRFSAERTGGSVSTLTIQRTQQEDSAVYLCASSVSSNQPQHFGDGTRLSIL.

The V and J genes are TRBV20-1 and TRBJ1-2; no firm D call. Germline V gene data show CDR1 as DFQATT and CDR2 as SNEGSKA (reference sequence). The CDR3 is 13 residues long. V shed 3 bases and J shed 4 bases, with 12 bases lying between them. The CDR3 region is CSASGRGSYGYTF. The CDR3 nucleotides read TGCAGTGCTAGTGGCCGAGGGAGCTATGGCTACACCTTC.

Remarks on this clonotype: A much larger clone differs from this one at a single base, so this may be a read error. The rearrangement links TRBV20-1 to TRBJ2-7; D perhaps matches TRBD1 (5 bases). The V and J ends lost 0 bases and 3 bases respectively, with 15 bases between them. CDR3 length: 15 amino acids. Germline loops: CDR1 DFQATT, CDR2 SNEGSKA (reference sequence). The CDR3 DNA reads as TGCAGTGCTAGAGACCCGAAAGGGGCCTGCTACGAGCAGTACTTC. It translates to CSARDPKGACYEQYF.

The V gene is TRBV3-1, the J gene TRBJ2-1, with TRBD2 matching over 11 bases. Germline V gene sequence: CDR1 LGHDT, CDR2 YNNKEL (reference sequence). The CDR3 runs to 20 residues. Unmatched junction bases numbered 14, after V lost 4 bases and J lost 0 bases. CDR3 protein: CASSPVRSGRARGSYNEQFF. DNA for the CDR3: TGTGCCAGCAGCCCCGTCCGTAGCGGGAGGGCCCGGGGCTCCTACAATGAGCAGTTCTTC.

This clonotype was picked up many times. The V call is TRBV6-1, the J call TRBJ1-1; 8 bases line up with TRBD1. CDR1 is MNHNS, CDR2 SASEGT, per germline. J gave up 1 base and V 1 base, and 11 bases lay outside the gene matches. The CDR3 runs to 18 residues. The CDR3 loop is CASSEVAPGQASNTEAFF. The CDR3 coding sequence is TGTGCCAGCAGTGAAGTCGCACCGGGACAGGCTTCGAACACTGAAGCTTTCTTT.

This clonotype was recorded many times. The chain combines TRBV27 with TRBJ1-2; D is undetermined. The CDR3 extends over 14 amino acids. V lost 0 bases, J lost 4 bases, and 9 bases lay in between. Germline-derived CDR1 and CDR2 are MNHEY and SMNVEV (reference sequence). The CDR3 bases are TGTGCCAGCAGTTTATCTAGAGTTAGCTATGGCTACACCTTC. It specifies CASSLSRVSYGYTF.

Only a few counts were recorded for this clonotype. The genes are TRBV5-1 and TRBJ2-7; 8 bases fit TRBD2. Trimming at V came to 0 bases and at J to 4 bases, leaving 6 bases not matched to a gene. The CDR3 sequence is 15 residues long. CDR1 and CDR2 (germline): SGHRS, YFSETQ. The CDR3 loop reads CASSLATTSGYEQYF. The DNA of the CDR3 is TGCGCCAGCAGCTTGGCCACTACTAGCGGATACGAGCAGTACTTC.

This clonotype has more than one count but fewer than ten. As DNA, the CDR3 is TGTGCCAGCAGCCAAGATATGGCGCTAGCGGTCTACAATGAGCAGTTCTTC. Its protein product is CASSQDMALAVYNEQFF. V usage is TRBV14 and J usage is TRBJ2-1, with TRBD2 matching 7 bases. The CDR3 totals 17 residues. The trim removed 0 bases at V and 3 bases at J, leaving 8 bases unmatched. Germline V gene sequence: CDR1 SGHDN, CDR2 FVKESK.

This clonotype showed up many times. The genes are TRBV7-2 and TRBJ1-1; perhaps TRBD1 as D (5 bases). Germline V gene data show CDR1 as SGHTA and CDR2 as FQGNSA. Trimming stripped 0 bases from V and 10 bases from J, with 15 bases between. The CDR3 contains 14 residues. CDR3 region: CASSLASREDAAFF. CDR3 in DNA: TGTGCCAGCAGCTTAGCCTCCAGGGAGGATGCAGCTTTCTTT.

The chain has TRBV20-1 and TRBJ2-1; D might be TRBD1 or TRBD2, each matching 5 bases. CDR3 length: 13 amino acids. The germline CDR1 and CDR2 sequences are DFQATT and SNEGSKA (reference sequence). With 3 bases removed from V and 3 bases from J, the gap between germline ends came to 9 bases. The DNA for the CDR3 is TGCAGTGCTAGCGGGACGAGCTACAATGAGCAGTTCTTC. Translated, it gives CSASGTSYNEQFF.

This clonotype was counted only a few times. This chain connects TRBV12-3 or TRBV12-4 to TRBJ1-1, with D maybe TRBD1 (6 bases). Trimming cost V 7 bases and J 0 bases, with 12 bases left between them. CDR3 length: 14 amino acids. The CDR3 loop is CASTPSGVNTEAFF. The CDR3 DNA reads TGTGCCAGCACCCCTTCAGGGGTGAACACTGAAGCTTTCTTT.

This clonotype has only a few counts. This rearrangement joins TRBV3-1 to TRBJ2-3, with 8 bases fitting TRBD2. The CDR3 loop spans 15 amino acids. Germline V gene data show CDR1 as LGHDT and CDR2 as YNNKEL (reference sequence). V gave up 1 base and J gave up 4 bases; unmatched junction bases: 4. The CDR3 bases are TGTGCCAGCAGCCAAGTGGCGGGGGGCGCAGATACGCAGTATTTT. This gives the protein CASSQVAGGADTQYF.

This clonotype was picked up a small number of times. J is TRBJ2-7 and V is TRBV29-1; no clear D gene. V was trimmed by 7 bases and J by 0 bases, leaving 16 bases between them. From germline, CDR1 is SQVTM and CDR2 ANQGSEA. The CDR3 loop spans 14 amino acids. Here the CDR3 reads CSAKEGQVSYEQYF. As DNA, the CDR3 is TGCAGCGCCAAAGAAGGGCAGGTCTCCTACGAGCAGTACTTC.

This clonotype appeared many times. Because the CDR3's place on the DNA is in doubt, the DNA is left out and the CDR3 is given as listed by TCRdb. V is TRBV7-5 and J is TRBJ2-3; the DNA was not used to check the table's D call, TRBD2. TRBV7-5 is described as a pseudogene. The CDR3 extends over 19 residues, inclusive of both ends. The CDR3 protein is CISVSEAQGAGGSPDTQYF.

The DNA for the CDR3 is TGTGCCAGCAGCTTGGGTCAGGTCTTGAGCTCCTACGAGCAGTACTTC. This sequence encodes CASSLGQVLSSYEQYF. The genes are TRBV7-2 and TRBJ2-7; D is unclear. The germline V and J ends were trimmed by 3 bases and 0 bases, with 15 bases remaining between them. Germline assignment: CDR1 SGHTA and CDR2 FQGNSA. The CDR3 is 16 amino acids.

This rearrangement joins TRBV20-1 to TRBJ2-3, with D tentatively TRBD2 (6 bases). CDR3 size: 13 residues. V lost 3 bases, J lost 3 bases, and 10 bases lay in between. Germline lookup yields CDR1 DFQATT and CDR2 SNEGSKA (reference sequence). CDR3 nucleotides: TGCAGTGCTAGTGCGGGGCGAACAGATACGCAGTATTTT. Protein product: CSASAGRTDTQYF.

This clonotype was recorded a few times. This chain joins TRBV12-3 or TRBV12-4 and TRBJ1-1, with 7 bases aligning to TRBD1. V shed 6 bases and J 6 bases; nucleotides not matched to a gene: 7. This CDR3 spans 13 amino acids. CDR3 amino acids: CASSPRQGAEAFF. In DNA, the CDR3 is TGTGCCAGCAGCCCTAGACAGGGCGCTGAAGCTTTCTTT.

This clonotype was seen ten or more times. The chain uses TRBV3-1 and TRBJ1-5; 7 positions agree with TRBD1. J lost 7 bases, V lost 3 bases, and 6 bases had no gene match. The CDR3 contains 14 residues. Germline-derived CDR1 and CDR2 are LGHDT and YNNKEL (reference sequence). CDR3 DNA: TGTGCCAGCAGCCACAAAGGGGGCGGACAGCCCCAGCATTTT. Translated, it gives CASSHKGGGQPQHF. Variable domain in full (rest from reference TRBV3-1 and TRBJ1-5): DTAVSQTPKYLVTQMGNDKSIKCEQNLGHDTMYWYKQDSKKFLKIMFSYNNKELIINETVPNRFSPKSPDKAHLNLHINSLELGDSAVYFCASSHKGGGQPQHFGDGTRLSIL.